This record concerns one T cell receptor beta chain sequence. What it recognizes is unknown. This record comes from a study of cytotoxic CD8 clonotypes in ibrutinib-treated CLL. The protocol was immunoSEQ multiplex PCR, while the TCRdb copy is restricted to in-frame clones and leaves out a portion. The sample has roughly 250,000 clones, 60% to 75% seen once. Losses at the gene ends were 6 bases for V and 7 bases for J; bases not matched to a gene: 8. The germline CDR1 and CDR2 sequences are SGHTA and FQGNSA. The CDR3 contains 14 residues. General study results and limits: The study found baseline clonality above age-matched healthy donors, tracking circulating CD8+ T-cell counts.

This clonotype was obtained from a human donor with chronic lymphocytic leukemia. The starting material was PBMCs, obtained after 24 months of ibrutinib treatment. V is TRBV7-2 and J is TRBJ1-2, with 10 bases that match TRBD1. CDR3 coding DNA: TGTGCCAGCAGGACGGACAGGGGGTTAGGTGGCTACACCTTC. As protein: CASRTDRGLGGYTF.